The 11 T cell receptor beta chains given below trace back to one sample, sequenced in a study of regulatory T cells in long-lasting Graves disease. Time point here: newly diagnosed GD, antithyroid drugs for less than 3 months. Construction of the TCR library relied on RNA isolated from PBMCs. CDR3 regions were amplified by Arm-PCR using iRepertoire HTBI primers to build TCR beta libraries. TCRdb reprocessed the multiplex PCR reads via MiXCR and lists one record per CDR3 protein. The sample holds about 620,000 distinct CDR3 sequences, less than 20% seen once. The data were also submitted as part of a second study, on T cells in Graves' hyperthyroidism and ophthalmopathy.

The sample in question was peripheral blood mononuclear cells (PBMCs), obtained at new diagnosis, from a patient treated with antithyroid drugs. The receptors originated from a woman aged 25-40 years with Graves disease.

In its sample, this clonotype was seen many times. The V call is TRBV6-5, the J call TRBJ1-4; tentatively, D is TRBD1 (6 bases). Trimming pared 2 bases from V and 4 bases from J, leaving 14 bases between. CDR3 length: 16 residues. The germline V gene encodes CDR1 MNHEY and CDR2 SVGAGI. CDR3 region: CASSYSPAGVNEKLFF. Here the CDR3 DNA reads TGTGCCAGCAGTTACAGTCCCGCAGGGGTTAATGAAAAACTGTTTTTT.

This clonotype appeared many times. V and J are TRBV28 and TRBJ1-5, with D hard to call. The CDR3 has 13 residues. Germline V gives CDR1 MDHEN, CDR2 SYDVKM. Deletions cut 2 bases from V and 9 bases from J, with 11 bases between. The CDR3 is CASSLGGARPQHF. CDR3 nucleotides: TGTGCCAGCAGTTTAGGCGGCGCAAGGCCCCAGCATTTT. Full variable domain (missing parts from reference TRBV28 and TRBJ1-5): DVKVTQSSRYLVKRTGEKVFLECVQDMDHENMFWYRQDPGLGLRLIYFSYDVKMKEKGDIPEGYSVSREKKERFSLILESASTNQTSMYLCASSLGGARPQHFGDGTRLSIL.

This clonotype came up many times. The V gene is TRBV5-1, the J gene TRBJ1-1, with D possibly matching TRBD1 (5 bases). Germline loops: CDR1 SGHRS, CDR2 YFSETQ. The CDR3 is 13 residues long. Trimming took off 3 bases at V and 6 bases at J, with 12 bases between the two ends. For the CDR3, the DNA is TGCGCCAGCAGCTCCCCGGGGGACCCTGAAGCTTTCTTT. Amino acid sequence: CASSSPGDPEAFF.

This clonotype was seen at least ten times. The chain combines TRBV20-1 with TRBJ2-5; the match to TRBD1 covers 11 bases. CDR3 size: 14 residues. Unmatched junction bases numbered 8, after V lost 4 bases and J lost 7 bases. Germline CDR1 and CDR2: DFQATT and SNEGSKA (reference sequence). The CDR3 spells CSAKDRGPGGTQYF. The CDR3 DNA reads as TGCAGTGCTAAGGACAGGGGGCCCGGAGGGACCCAGTACTTC.

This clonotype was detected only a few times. CDR3 sequence: CSARTDDYEQYF. CDR3 nucleotides: TGCAGTGCTAGGACAGATGACTACGAGCAGTACTTC. The V and J genes are TRBV20-1 and TRBJ2-7; D perhaps matches TRBD1 (5 bases). The germline gives CDR1 DFQATT, CDR2 SNEGSKA (reference sequence). The CDR3 covers 12 residues. V was pared by 3 bases and J by 3 bases, with 9 bases between.

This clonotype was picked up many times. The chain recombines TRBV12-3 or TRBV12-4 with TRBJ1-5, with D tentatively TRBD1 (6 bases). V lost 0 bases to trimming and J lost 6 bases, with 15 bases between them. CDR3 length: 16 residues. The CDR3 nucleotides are TGTGCCAGCAGTTTAGCGCCGGGGGCAGGAGGTCAGCCCCAGCATTTT. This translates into CASSLAPGAGGQPQHF.

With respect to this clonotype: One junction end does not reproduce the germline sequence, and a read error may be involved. DNA of the CDR3: TGTGCCAGCAGTATGGGTTTCTCTGGAAACACCACATATTTT. Its translation is CASSMGFSGNTTYF. This chain links TRBV6-1 with TRBJ1-3; D not certain. The germline gives CDR1 MNHNS, CDR2 SASEGT. The CDR3 is made up of 14 amino acids.

This CDR3 reads CASIPRTSGRYEQYF. In DNA form, the CDR3 reads TGTGCCAGCATTCCCAGGACTAGCGGGCGATACGAGCAGTACTTC. The chain couples TRBV9 to TRBJ2-7; TRBD2 agrees at 11 bases. Germline trimming cut 6 bases from V and 4 bases from J; bases unmatched to any gene: 9. Looked up from germline, CDR1 is SGDLS and CDR2 is YYNGEE. The CDR3 runs 15 residues. The variable domain in full, completed from reference TRBV9 and TRBJ2-7, reads DSGVTQTPKHLITATGQRVTLRCSPRSGDLSVYWYQQSLDQGLQFLIQYYNGEERAKGNILERFSAQQFPDLHSELNLSSLELGDSALYFCASIPRTSGRYEQYFGPGTRLTVT.

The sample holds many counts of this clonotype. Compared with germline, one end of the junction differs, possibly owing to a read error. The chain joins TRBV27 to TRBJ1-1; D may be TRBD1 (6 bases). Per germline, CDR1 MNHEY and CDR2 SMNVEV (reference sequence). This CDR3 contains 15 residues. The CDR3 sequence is CASSSTGTMNTEAFF. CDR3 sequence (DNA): TGTGCCAGCAGTTCCACAGGGACAATGAATACTGAAGCTTTCTTT.

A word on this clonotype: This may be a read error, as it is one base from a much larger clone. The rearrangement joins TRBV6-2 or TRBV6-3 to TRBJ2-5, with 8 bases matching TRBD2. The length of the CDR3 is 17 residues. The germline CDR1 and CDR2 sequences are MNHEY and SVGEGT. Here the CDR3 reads CVSSYGLSGGAGETQYF. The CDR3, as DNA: TGTGTCAGCAGTTACGGTTTGAGCGGGGGCGCGGGAGAGACCCAGTACTTC.

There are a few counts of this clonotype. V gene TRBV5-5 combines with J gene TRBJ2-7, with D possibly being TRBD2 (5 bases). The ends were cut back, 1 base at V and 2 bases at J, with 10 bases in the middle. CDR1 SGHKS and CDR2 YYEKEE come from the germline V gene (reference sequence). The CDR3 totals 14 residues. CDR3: CASSLLAKAYEQYF. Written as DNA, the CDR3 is TGTGCCAGCAGCTTGCTAGCAAAGGCCTACGAGCAGTACTTC.